This is a list of T cell receptor beta chains from one sample in a study of glioma-infiltrating T cells. One entry per CDR3 protein, called by TCRdb with MiXCR from the multiplex PCR reads. The sample consists of more than 350,000 distinct CDR3 sequences, 35% to 45% of them appearing once. The sample consisted of glioma tissue, nonneoplastic brain tissue, or PBMCs (not recorded which). The receptors derive from a human donor with low-grade glioma or glioblastoma, undergoing nonglioma brain surgery, or in good health (not recorded which). Both conserved end residues are part of each CDR3. Fields, in order: V gene, clone size, D gene, J gene, CDR3 protein, CDR3 DNA. The D gene is left open where the match is weak. Clone sizes are given selectively: once, few, many, or a class where the clone is expanded.

V gene: TRBV28; clone size: NA; D gene: TRBD1; J gene: TRBJ2-7; CDR3 protein: CASSQGQGVPYF; CDR3 DNA: TGTGCCAGCAGTCAGGGACAGGGGGTGCCGTACTTC
V gene: TRBV20-1; clone size: NA; D gene: NA; J gene: TRBJ2-1; CDR3 protein: CSARDPRTASSYNEQFF; CDR3 DNA: TGCAGTGCTAGAGATCCCCGGACTGCCAGCTCCTACAATGAGCAGTTCTTC
V gene: TRBV7-9; clone size: NA; D gene: TRBD1; J gene: TRBJ1-1; CDR3 protein: CASSPLGQGTDEAFF; CDR3 DNA: TGTGCCAGCAGCCCCCTTGGACAGGGGACGGATGAAGCTTTCTTT
V gene: TRBV7-2; clone size: NA; D gene: NA; J gene: TRBJ1-1; CDR3 protein: CASSLSGSFGTEAFF; CDR3 DNA: TGTGCCAGCAGCTTAAGTGGGAGTTTCGGAACTGAAGCTTTCTTT
V gene: TRBV28; clone size: many; D gene: NA; J gene: TRBJ1-1; CDR3 protein: CASSLPDWTEAFF; CDR3 DNA: TGTGCCAGCAGTTTACCCGACTGGACTGAAGCTTTCTTT
V gene: TRBV4-1; clone size: few; D gene: TRBD2; J gene: TRBJ2-7; CDR3 protein: CASSRGASGSYEQYF; CDR3 DNA: TGCGCCAGCAGTCGAGGCGCTAGCGGGAGTTACGAGCAGTACTTC
V gene: TRBV6-2/TRBV6-3; clone size: many; D gene: TRBD2; J gene: TRBJ2-1; CDR3 protein: CASWGGSYNEQFF; CDR3 DNA: TGTGCCAGCTGGGGGGGCTCCTACAATGAGCAGTTCTTC
V gene: TRBV29-1; clone size: NA; D gene: TRBD1; J gene: TRBJ2-5; CDR3 protein: CSVEPTGAQETQYF; CDR3 DNA: TGCAGCGTTGAACCGACAGGGGCCCAAGAGACCCAGTACTTC
V gene: TRBV28; clone size: NA; D gene: NA; J gene: TRBJ1-1; CDR3 protein: CASSSMNHGGYMNTEAFF; CDR3 DNA: TGTGCCAGCAGTTCTATGAACCACGGGGGCTACATGAACACTGAAGCTTTCTTT
V gene: TRBV7-2; clone size: NA; D gene: TRBD1; J gene: TRBJ1-3; CDR3 protein: CASSPSRQGLTIYF; CDR3 DNA: TGTGCCAGCAGCCCTTCCAGACAGGGGTTGACCATATATTTT
V gene: TRBV10-3; clone size: NA; D gene: TRBD1; J gene: TRBJ1-2; CDR3 protein: CAISPGQDSLGYTF; CDR3 DNA: TGTGCCATCAGCCCGGGACAGGACTCCCTAGGCTACACCTTC
V gene: TRBV10-3; clone size: NA; D gene: TRBD1; J gene: TRBJ1-5; CDR3 protein: CAISETGASTSDQPQHF; CDR3 DNA: TGTGCCATCAGTGAGACAGGGGCTTCAACCTCGGATCAGCCCCAGCATTTT
V gene: TRBV7-2; clone size: NA; D gene: TRBD1; J gene: TRBJ2-1; CDR3 protein: CASSVDRVTYNEQFF; CDR3 DNA: TGTGCCAGCAGCGTGGACAGGGTCACCTACAATGAGCAGTTCTTC
V gene: TRBV6-6; clone size: few; D gene: TRBD1; J gene: TRBJ2-7; CDR3 protein: CASSYQWDRVYEQYF; CDR3 DNA: TGTGCCAGCAGTTACCAATGGGACAGGGTATACGAGCAGTACTTC